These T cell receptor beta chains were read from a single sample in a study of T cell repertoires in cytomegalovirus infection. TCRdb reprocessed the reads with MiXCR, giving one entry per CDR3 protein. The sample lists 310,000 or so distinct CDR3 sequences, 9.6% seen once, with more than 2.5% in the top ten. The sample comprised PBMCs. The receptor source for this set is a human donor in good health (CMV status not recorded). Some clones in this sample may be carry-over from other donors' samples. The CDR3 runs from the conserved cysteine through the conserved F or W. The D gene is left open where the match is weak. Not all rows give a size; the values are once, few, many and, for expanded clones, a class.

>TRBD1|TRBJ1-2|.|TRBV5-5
CATPRDRGPDRPGDNYGYTF
TGTGCCACCCCGCGGGACAGGGGTCCTGACAGACCGGGGGACAACTATGGCTACACCTTC
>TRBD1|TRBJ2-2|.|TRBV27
CASSPDTGGPYTGELFF
TGTGCCAGCAGCCCCGATACAGGGGGACCTTACACCGGGGAGCTGTTTTTT
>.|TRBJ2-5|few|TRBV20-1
CSAPSQGKETQYF
TGCAGTGCTCCCTCCCAGGGGAAAGAGACCCAGTACTTC
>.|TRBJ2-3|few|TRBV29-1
CSVVQGGTDTQYF
TGCAGCGTTGTTCAGGGTGGCACAGATACGCAGTATTTT
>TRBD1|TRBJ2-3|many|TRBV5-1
CASSLGQGGDTQYF
TGCGCCAGCAGCTTGGGACAGGGGGGAGATACGCAGTATTTT
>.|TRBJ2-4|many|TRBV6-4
CASSSFKVQYF
TGTGCCAGCAGTTCTTTTAAGGTTCAGTACTTC
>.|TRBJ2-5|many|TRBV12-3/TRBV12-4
CASSWGLETQYF
TGTGCCAGCTCATGGGGCCTGGAGACCCAGTACTTC
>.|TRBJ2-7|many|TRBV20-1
CSARWGTLAYEQYF
TGCAGTGCTAGGTGGGGGACGCTTGCCTACGAGCAGTACTTC
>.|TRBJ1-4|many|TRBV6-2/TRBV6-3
CASRTTEKLFF
TGTGCCAGCAGGACGACTGAAAAACTGTTTTTT
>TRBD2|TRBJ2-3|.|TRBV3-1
CASSQPGTSGGSTDTQYF
TGTGCCAGCAGCCAGCCTGGGACTAGCGGGGGGTCCACAGATACGCAGTATTTT
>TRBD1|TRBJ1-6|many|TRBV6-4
CASSDVGTGFSPLHF
TGTGCCAGCAGTGATGTCGGGACAGGGTTTTCACCCCTCCACTTT
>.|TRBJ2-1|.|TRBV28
CASSLLGIVRFNEQFF
TGTGCCAGCAGTCTCCTAGGGATAGTGCGGTTCAATGAGCAGTTCTTC
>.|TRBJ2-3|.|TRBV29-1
CSVERDYPDTQYF
TGCAGCGTTGAAAGGGATTACCCAGATACGCAGTATTTT
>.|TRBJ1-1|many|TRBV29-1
CSVERGDTEAFF
TGCAGCGTTGAACGGGGGGACACTGAAGCTTTCTTT
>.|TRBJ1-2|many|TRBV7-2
CASSTTDRSNYGYTF
TGTGCCAGCAGCACCACGGACCGCTCTAACTATGGCTACACCTTC
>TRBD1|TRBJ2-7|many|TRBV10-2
CASSQGDSFSYEQYF
TGCGCCAGCAGTCAAGGGGACAGTTTCTCCTACGAGCAGTACTTC